Presented here are 2 T cell receptor beta chains from one specimen sequenced in a study of early T cells in non-severe SARS-CoV-2 infection. TCRdb re-called the 5' RACE reads through MiXCR, storing one row per CDR3 protein. Of 65,000 to 95,000 distinct CDR3 sequences in the sample, 12% were seen once. Sequences were derived from whole blood, sampled at baseline. These receptors came from an adult who was a healthcare worker with PCR-confirmed SARS-CoV-2 infection or an uninfected control (not recorded which). The donor label of this sample is uncertain.

This clonotype occurred many times. The chain recombines TRBV4-2 with TRBJ1-2, with D tentatively TRBD1 (5 bases). Germline lookup yields CDR1 LGHNA and CDR2 YNFKEQ. The CDR3 has 17 amino acids. Trimming removed 0 bases from V and 6 bases from J, with 20 bases in between. The CDR3 DNA sequence: TGTGCCAGCAGCCAAGATCCCCTTCGGGAAGGGACGGATGGCTACACCTTC. Residues: CASSQDPLREGTDGYTF.

This clonotype was observed a handful of times. The CDR3 spells CAWQTANYGYTF. CDR3 DNA: TGTGCCTGGCAGACAGCTAACTATGGCTACACCTTC. V gene TRBV30 combines with J gene TRBJ1-2; D is perhaps TRBD1 (5 bases). V lost 5 bases to trimming and J lost 0 bases, with 7 bases between them. The CDR3 has 12 residues. Germline V gene sequence: CDR1 GTSNPN, CDR2 SVGIG (reference sequence).